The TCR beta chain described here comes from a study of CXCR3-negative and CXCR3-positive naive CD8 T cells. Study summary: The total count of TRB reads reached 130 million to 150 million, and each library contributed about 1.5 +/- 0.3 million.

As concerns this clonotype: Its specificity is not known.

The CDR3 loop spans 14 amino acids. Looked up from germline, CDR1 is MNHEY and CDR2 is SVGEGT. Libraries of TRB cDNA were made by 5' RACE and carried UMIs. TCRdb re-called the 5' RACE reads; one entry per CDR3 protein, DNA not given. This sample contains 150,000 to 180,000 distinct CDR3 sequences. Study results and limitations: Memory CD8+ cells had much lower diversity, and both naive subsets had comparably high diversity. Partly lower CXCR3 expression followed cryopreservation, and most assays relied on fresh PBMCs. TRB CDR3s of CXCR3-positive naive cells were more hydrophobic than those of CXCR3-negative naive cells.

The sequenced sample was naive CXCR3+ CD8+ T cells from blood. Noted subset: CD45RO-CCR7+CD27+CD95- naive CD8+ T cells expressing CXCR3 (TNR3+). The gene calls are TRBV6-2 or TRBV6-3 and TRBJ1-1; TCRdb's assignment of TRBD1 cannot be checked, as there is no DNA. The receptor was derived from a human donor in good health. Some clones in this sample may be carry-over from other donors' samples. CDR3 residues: CASSYLPPNTEAFF.